This section outlines one T cell receptor (beta chain) sequence together with its context. Its target is unknown. The record originates from a study of cytomegalovirus exposure and HLA in healthy donors. Turning to the study itself: Prior work identified some 120 million unique TCR beta sequences in 190 million or so T cells. Points from the study as a whole: The study put 150 to 200 TCR beta chains on its list as cytomegalovirus-associated. A prior analysis recorded that most TCR beta V segments were productive about 87% or about 30% of the time. An analysis that was carried out later associated 16,000 or so TCR beta sequences with HLA alleles at 0.05 false discovery rate.

The CDR3 covers 14 residues. Deletions cut 6 bases from V and 1 base from J, with 13 bases between. CDR1 and CDR2 (germline): SQVTM, ANQGSEA. The PCR was carried out with 60 Vbeta primers and 13 Jbeta primers. Assay used: immunoSEQ multiplex PCR; TCRdb lists only in-frame clones, some missing. The sample holds around 120,000 clones, approximately 84% seen once. The chain combines TRBV29-1 with TRBJ2-4, with D possibly being TRBD2 (6 bases). The sequenced sample consisted of PBMCs. The sequence derives from a man aged 50 to 59 in good health and CMV-seronegative. CDR3 loop: CSVAEGSAKNIQYF. CDR3 nucleotides: TGCAGCGTCGCGGAGGGTTCGGCCAAAAACATTCAGTACTTC.